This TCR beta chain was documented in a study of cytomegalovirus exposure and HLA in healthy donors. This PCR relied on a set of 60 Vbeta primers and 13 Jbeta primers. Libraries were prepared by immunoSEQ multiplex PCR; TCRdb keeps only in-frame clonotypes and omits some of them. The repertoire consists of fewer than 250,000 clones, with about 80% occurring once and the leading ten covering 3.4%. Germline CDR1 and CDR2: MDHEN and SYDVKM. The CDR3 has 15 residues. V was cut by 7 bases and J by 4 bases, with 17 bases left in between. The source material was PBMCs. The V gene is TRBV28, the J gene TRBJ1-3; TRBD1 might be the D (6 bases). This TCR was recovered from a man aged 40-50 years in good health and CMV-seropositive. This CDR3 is CASTPPQGTGNTIYF. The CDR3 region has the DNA TGTGCCAGCACCCCTCCACAGGGAACGGGAAACACCATATATTTT. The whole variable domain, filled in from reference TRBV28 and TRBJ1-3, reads DVKVTQSSRYLVKRTGEKVFLECVQDMDHENMFWYRQDPGLGLRLIYFSYDVKMKEKGDIPEGYSVSREKKERFSLILESASTNQTSMYLCASTPPQGTGNTIYFGEGSWLTVV.